Listed below are T cell receptor beta chains from one sample, sequenced in a study of blood T cell repertoires in COVID-19. Repertoires were generated with immunoSEQ multiplex PCR, while TCRdb's copy carries only in-frame clones and drops some. This sample has around 100,000 clones, with approximately 88% found just once. Sequenced material: peripheral blood. The receptors come from an elderly man with acute or convalescent COVID-19. Each CDR3 is given with its conserved first and last residue. Fields, in order: V gene, CDR3 protein.

V: TRBV28; CDR3: CASRLDSSYEQYF
V: TRBV3-1/TRBV3-2; CDR3: CASSQDRAGTQYF
V: TRBV7-9; CDR3: CASSLHAGTGESPLHF
V: TRBV5-1; CDR3: CASSWQGTGSYEQYF
V: TRBV23-1; CDR3: CDCTGGGTEAFF
V: TRBV7-3; CDR3: CASSLSRVSPLHF
V: TRBV19; CDR3: CASSRGTGMDEKLFF
V: TRBV7-2; CDR3: CASSQNEFVIGNTIYF
V: TRBV3-1/TRBV3-2; CDR3: CASSQGGPEQYF
V: TRBV6-5; CDR3: CASTYRQGGNTEAFF
V: TRBV3-1/TRBV3-2; CDR3: CASSQGYRANTEAFF
V: TRBV28; CDR3: CASTPQGQGFPEAFF
V: TRBV21-1; CDR3: CASPKRSCTEAFF
V: TRBV28; CDR3: CASSPGKANTEAFF
V: TRBV29-1; CDR3: CSVDGSGGAFEQYF
V: TRBV12-3/TRBV12-4; CDR3: CASTADRVQPQHF
V: TRBV4-3; CDR3: CASSQVGALSGNTIYF
V: TRBV2; CDR3: CASRRGTGGRSEAFF
V: TRBV13; CDR3: CASSPPFGSPYEQYF
V: TRBV5-1; CDR3: CASSTHGAGVTYNEQFF
V: TRBV3-1/TRBV3-2; CDR3: CASSQGLATDTQYF
V: TRBV18; CDR3: CASSPQRDRQETQYF
V: TRBV5-1; CDR3: CASSLARGAGTDTQYF
V: TRBV28; CDR3: CASSLRLAARPYEQYF
V: TRBV18; CDR3: CASSPVGPSSTDTQYF
V: TRBV19; CDR3: CASGKTANTGELFF
V: TRBV19; CDR3: CASERDRGNEQFF
V: TRBV9; CDR3: CASSQTGPSGGANYGYTF
V: TRBV28; CDR3: CASRPNSGWDYTF
V: TRBV3-1/TRBV3-2; CDR3: CASSQEAGDSPSSYEQYF
V: TRBV7-3; CDR3: CASSLGRLAGVEQFF
V: TRBV19; CDR3: CASTTQRTGEGGYTF
V: TRBV6-6; CDR3: CASSRSFGGDYGYTF
V: TRBV6-5; CDR3: CASSRFRQGYGYTF
V: TRBV5-1; CDR3: CASSLAAEQGGYTF
V: TRBV28; CDR3: CASSWNPRQGGNYGYTF
V: TRBV12-3/TRBV12-4; CDR3: CPLPGLAYEQYF
V: TRBV5-1; CDR3: CASSLGSSYNEQFF
V: TRBV4-1; CDR3: CASSQDMTVYGYTF
V: TRBV11-1; CDR3: CASRPGYDLSYEQYF